This entry lists 6 T cell receptor beta chains sequenced from one sample in a study of response to subunit inactivated influenza vaccine. TCRdb fed the RT-PCR reads into MiXCR, producing one record per CDR3 protein. Among over 450,000 distinct CDR3 sequences listed, about an eighth were seen once. The sample in question was PBMCs from blood, obtained 40 to 50 days after vaccination. These receptors all come from a man in his fifties or sixties who received an inactivated influenza vaccine.

This chain connects TRBV18 to TRBJ2-3; 12 positions agree with TRBD2. V lost 0 bases, J lost 6 bases, and 7 bases stayed unmatched. This CDR3 is built from 17 residues. Germline CDR1 KGHSH, CDR2 LQKENI. The CDR3 sequence is CASSPPLAGGPGDTQYF. The CDR3 region has the DNA TGTGCCAGCTCACCACCCCTAGCGGGAGGGCCAGGGGATACGCAGTATTTT.

The chain carries TRBV5-6 and TRBJ2-7; D unresolved. V was cut by 2 bases and J by 1 base, with 19 bases left in between. The CDR3 runs to 17 residues. Germline lookup yields CDR1 SGHDT and CDR2 YYEEEE. Here the CDR3 reads CASSFDFSNFRSYEQYF. CDR3 in DNA: TGTGCCAGCAGCTTCGATTTCTCAAATTTTCGATCCTACGAGCAGTACTTC.

The chain is built from TRBV24-1 and TRBJ1-2; 8 bases match TRBD1. The junction had 5 bases not matched to a gene; V was cut back by 7 bases and J by 2 bases. Germline V gene sequence: CDR1 KGHDR, CDR2 SFDVKD. This CDR3 spans 14 amino acids. The CDR3 DNA reads as TGTGCCACCAGAGACGACAGGGGAAACTATGGCTACACCTTC. The encoded protein is CATRDDRGNYGYTF.

This clonotype was found a few times. The chain's CDR3 is CSASSGGGHEQYF. The CDR3 DNA is TGCAGTGCTAGTTCGGGAGGAGGGCACGAGCAGTACTTC. The rearrangement joins TRBV20-1 to TRBJ2-7; 7 bases line up with TRBD2. This CDR3 is built from 13 residues. Germline V gives CDR1 DFQATT, CDR2 SNEGSKA (reference sequence). Trimming removed 3 bases from V and 5 bases from J; junction bases left unmatched: 7.

The chain uses TRBV5-1 and TRBJ2-7, with TRBD2 as a possible D gene (6 bases). The V gene lost 4 bases and the J gene lost 6 bases, with 14 bases spanning the gap. Germline CDR1 SGHRS, CDR2 YFSETQ. The CDR3 spans 13 residues. CDR3: CASSPGTSTEQYF. CDR3 DNA sequence: TGCGCCAGCAGCCCCGGCACTAGCACCGAGCAGTACTTC.

The V and J genes are TRBV14 and TRBJ2-7; D gene ambiguous. The CDR3 has 14 residues. Trimming removed 0 bases from V and 3 bases from J, with 9 bases in between. Germline V CDR1 and CDR2: SGHDN, FVKESK. CDR3 loop: CASSQEGIYYEQYF. Written as DNA, the CDR3 is TGTGCCAGCAGCCAAGAGGGAATTTACTACGAGCAGTACTTC.